The 8 T cell receptor beta chains in this list originate from one sample, sequenced in a study of human versus mouse CDR3 diversity and MHC coevolution. Here immunoSEQ multiplex PCR was the method, and the copy in TCRdb shows in-frame clones only, minus some. This sample has approximately 81,000 clones, with 90% to 95% found just once. The sequenced sample was naive CD4+ T cells from blood. Regarding subset: CD45RO-negative CD62L-positive naive CD4 T cells. The receptors shown here come from a person between 25 and 69 years old in good health.

The chain has TRBV19 and TRBJ1-5; 7 bases map to TRBD1. CDR3 length: 13 residues. With V trimmed by 4 bases and J by 6 bases, 3 bases remained unmatched. Germline V lookup: CDR1 LNHDA, CDR2 SQIVND (reference sequence). CDR3 nucleotides: TGTGCCAGTAGTACAGGGGGGAGTCAGCCCCAGCATTTT. Encoded protein: CASSTGGSQPQHF.

The gene calls are TRBV18 and TRBJ2-5, with D perhaps TRBD2 (6 bases). V gave up 0 bases and J gave up 2 bases, with 10 bases separating them. There are 15 residues in the CDR3. The germline V gene encodes CDR1 KGHSH and CDR2 LQKENI. The CDR3: CASSPPAGWQETQYF. The CDR3 bases are TGTGCCAGCTCACCACCGGCGGGGTGGCAAGAGACCCAGTACTTC.

The chain couples TRBV7-7 to TRBJ2-2; D is possibly TRBD2 (6 bases). CDR1 is SSHAT, CDR2 FNYEAQ, per germline (reference sequence). The ends were cut back, 8 bases at V and 6 bases at J, with 16 bases in the middle. The CDR3 extends over 14 amino acids. This CDR3 is CASGAGSEAGELFF. The CDR3 nucleotides are TGTGCCAGCGGGGCCGGGAGTGAAGCCGGGGAGCTGTTTTTT.

The rearrangement links TRBV6-5 to TRBJ1-2; 8 positions match TRBD1. V was clipped by 7 bases and J by 8 bases; unmatched bases: 6. Germline V gene sequence: CDR1 MNHEY, CDR2 SVGAGI. CDR3 length equals 12 residues. This chain's CDR3 is CASKDRGDGYTF. As DNA, the CDR3 is TGTGCCAGCAAAGACAGGGGTGACGGCTACACCTTC.

The chain employs TRBV6-6 and TRBJ2-7; 8 bases line up with TRBD1. The germline V gene encodes CDR1 MNHNY and CDR2 SVGAGI (reference sequence). After removal of 11 bases from V and 1 base from J, the junction contained 7 bases not matched to a gene. This CDR3 is built from 13 residues. CDR3 nucleotide sequence: TGTGCCGGCGGACAGGGCCTTTCCTACGAGCAGTACTTC. This encodes CAGGQGLSYEQYF.

This sequence joins TRBV6-7 and TRBJ1-5; D is unresolved. TRBV6-7 qualifies as an ORF whose function is uncertain. CDR3 length equals 13 residues. Trimming cost V 0 bases and J 7 bases, with 7 bases left between them. CDR3 DNA: TGTGCCAGCAGTTACTCGTCCCGGCAGCCCCAGCATTTT. It specifies CASSYSSRQPQHF.

V and J are TRBV28 and TRBJ1-4; 9 bases align to TRBD1. The CDR3 runs to 15 residues. The V gene end was trimmed by 6 bases and the J gene end by 2 bases; junction bases not matched to a gene: 4. The germline CDR1 and CDR2 sequences are MDHEN and SYDVKM. In DNA, the CDR3 is TGTGCCAGCAGCAAACAGGGGGCGACTAATGAAAAACTGTTTTTT. Amino acid sequence: CASSKQGATNEKLFF.

J is TRBJ2-1 and V is TRBV10-3; 9 bases fit TRBD1. This CDR3 has 14 residues. Germline CDR1 and CDR2: ENHRY and SYGVKD. Trimming took 5 bases from V and 9 from J; bases not matched to a gene: 8. The CDR3: CAISRTGEAFEQFF. In DNA, the CDR3 is TGTGCCATCAGTAGGACAGGGGAAGCGTTTGAGCAGTTCTTC.